This T cell receptor beta chain was captured by sequencing in a study of CD8+CD57+ T cells in acquired aplastic anemia. Study background: Recorded DNA amounts for sorted CD4+ and CD8+ cells had an average of 3.2 ug. Healthy donor CD4+ samples were sequenced to a depth that averaged approximately 10 million reads.

V gave up 3 bases and J gave up 11 bases, with 15 bases separating them. CDR3 length: 13 residues. Germline CDR1 and CDR2: MGHRA and YSYEKL. Study-level findings and limits: In CD8+ cells, Simpson's diversity showed no significant difference between patients and controls. There were roughly 30 CD8+ CDR3 sequences that occurred in both patients and controls.

The TCR beta profiling, which covered VDJ combination and CDR3 sequence, was carried out using genomic DNA as the template. TCRdb recomputed calls from the reads with MiXCR, one row per CDR3 protein. The top ten clones hold around 8.4% of a sample with 130,000 or so distinct CDR3 sequences, roughly two fifths of them seen once. As concerns this clonotype: Its antigen is not known.

Sequenced material: sorted CD4+, CD8+, or CD8+CD57+ T cells (not recorded which) from PBMCs. V gene TRBV4-1 combines with J gene TRBJ2-3; D is ambiguous. This clonotype originated in a human donor in good health, serving as a control. The CDR3 DNA reads as TGCGCCAGCAGCCAGCCCGATAGGGATGAGCAGTATTTT. Its protein is CASSQPDRDEQYF.